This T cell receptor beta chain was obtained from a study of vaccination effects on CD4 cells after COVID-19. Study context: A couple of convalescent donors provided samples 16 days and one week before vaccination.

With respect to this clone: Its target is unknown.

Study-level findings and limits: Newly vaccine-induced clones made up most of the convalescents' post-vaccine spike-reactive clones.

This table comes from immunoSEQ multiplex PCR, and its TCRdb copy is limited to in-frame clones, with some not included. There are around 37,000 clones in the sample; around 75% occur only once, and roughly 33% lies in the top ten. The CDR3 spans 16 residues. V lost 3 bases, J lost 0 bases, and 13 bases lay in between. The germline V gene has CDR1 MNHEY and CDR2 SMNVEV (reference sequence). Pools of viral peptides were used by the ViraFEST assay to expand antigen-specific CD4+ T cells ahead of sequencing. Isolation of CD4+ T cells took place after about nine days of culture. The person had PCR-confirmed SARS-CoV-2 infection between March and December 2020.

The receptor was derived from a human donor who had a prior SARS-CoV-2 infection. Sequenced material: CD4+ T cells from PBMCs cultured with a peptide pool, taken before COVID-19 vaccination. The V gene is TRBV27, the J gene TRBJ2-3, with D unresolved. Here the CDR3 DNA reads TGTGCCAGCAGTTTGGATAACGAACCTAGCACAGATACGCAGTATTTT. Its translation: CASSLDNEPSTDTQYF.